This T cell receptor (beta chain) was recovered during a study of blood T cell repertoires in COVID-19. In the study overall: There were acute and convalescent COVID-19 samples, and they came from the United States, Italy and Spain. PBMCs, B-cell-depleted T cells, or T cells provided the cDNA or gDNA that made up the material.

Measured with immunoSEQ multiplex PCR; TCRdb has only the in-frame clones, and not every one. The sample includes some 140,000 clones, about four fifths of them seen just once. Source material: PBMCs or T cells enriched from blood (not recorded which). The sequence was obtained from a man in his forties or fifties with acute COVID-19.

DNA for the CDR3: TGCGCCAGCAGTGGATCGGGGACCTACGAGCAGTACTTC. It specifies CASSGSGTYEQYF. V and J are TRBV10-2 and TRBJ2-7; a possible D gene is TRBD2 (5 bases). Trimming took off 4 bases at V and 2 bases at J, with 9 bases between the two ends. CDR1 and CDR2 from the germline V gene are WSHSY and SAAADI. The CDR3 totals 13 residues.